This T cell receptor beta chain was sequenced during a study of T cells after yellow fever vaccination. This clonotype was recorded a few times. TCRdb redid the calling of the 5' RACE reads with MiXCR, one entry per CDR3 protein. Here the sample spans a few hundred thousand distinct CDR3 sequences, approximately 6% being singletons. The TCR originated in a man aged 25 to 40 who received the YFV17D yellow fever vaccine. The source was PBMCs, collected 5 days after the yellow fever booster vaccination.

The DNA for the CDR3 is TGCGCCAGCAGCAACGGACAGGGGGTCACAGATACGCAGTATTTT. Amino acid sequence: CASSNGQGVTDTQYF. This chain connects TRBV5-1 to TRBJ2-3, with TRBD1 matching over 10 bases. With 4 bases clipped from V and 2 bases from J, the junction kept 4 bases outside the gene matches. The CDR3 is made up of 15 amino acids. From germline, CDR1 is SGHRS and CDR2 YFSETQ.